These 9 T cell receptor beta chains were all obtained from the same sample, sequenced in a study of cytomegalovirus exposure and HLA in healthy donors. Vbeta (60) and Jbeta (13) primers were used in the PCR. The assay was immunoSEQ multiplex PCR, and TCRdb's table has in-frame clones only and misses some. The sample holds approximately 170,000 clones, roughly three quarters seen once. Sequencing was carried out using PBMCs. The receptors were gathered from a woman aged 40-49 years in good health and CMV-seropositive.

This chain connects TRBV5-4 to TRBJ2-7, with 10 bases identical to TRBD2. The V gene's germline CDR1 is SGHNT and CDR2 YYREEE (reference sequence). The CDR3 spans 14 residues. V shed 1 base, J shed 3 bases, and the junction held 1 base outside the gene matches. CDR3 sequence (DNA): TGTGCCAGCAGCTTGACTAGCGGGGACTACGAGCAGTACTTC. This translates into CASSLTSGDYEQYF. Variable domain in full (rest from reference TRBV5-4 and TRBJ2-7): ETGVTQSPTHLIKTRGQQVTLRCSSQSGHNTVSWYQQALGQGPQFIFQYYREEENGRGNFPPRFSGLQFPNYSSELNVNALELDDSALYLCASSLTSGDYEQYFGPGTRLTVT.

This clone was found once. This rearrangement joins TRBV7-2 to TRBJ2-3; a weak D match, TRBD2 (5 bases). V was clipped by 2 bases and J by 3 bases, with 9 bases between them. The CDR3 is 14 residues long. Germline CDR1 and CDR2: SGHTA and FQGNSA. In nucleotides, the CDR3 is TGTGCCAGCAGCTTAAGGTCGGGGACAGATACGCAGTATTTT. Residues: CASSLRSGTDTQYF. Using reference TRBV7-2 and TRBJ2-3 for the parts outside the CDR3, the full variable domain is GAGVSQSPSNKVTEKGKDVELRCDPISGHTALYWYRQSLGQGLEFLIYFQGNSAPDKSGLPSDRFSAERTGGSVSTLTIQRTQQEDSAVYLCASSLRSGTDTQYFGPGTRLTVL.

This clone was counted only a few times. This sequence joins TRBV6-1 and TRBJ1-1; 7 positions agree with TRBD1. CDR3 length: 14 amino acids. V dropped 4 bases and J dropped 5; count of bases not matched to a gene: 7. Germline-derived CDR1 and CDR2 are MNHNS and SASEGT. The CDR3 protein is CASSATGATTEAFF. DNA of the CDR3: TGTGCCAGCAGTGCTACAGGGGCAACGACTGAAGCTTTCTTT.

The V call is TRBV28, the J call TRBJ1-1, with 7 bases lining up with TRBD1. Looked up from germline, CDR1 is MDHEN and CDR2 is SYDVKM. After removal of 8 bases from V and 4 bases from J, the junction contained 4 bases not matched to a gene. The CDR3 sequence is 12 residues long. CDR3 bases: TGTGCCAGCTGGGGACAGCGCACTGAAGCTTTCTTT. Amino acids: CASWGQRTEAFF.

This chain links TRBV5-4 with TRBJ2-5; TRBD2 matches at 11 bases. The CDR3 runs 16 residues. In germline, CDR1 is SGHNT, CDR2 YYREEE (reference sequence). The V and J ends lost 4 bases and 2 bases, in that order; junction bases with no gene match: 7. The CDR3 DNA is TGTGCCAGCAGCCGAGATAGCGGGGGGGGTCAAGAGACCCAGTACTTC. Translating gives CASSRDSGGGQETQYF.

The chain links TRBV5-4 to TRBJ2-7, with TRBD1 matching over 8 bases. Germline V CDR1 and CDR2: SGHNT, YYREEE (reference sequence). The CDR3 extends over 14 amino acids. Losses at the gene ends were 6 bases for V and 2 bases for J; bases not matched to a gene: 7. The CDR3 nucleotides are TGTGCCAGCACTAAACAGGGGGACCCCTACGAGCAGTACTTC. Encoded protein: CASTKQGDPYEQYF.

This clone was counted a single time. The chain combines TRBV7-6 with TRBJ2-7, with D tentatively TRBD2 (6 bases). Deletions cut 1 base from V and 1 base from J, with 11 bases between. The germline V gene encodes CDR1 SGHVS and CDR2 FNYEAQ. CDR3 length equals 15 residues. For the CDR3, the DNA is TGTGCCAGCAGCTTAGGCGGGGCAGGGTCCTACGAGCAGTACTTC. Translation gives CASSLGGAGSYEQYF.

The CDR3 protein is CSVEDKALDTQYF. CDR3 bases: TGCAGCGTTGAAGATAAAGCCCTAGATACGCAGTATTTT. The chain links TRBV29-1 to TRBJ2-3; no clear D. CDR1 and CDR2 (germline): SQVTM, ANQGSEA. Trimming took off 0 bases at V and 5 bases at J, with 9 bases between the two ends. The length of the CDR3 is 13 residues.

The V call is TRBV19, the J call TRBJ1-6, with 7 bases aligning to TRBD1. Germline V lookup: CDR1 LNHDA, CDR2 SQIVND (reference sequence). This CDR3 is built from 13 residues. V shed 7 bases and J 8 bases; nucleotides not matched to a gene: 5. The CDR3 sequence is CASNAQGDSPLHF. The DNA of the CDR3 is TGTGCCAGTAACGCTCAGGGGGATTCACCCCTCCACTTT. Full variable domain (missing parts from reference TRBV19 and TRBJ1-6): DGGITQSPKYLFRKEGQNVTLSCEQNLNHDAMYWYRQDPGQGLRLIYYSQIVNDFQKGDIAEGYSVSREKKESFPLTVTSAQKNPTAFYLCASNAQGDSPLHFGNGTRLTVT.